Presented here are 21 T cell receptor beta chains from one specimen sequenced in a study of CD8+CD57+ T cells in acquired aplastic anemia. The sequenced patients had an expansion of CD8+CD57+ cells seen by flow cytometry. Genomic DNA provided the template from which TCR beta VDJ and CDR3 profiles were obtained. TCRdb independently ran MiXCR on the reads; one entry per CDR3 protein. This table has 200,000 to 250,000 distinct CDR3 sequences, around 46% appearing once. The sample taken for sequencing was sorted CD4+, CD8+, or CD8+CD57+ T cells (not recorded which) from PBMCs. The receptors were gathered from a human donor with aplastic anemia.

With regard to this clonotype: No DNA is shown, since the ends of the CDR3 on it are uncertain; the CDR3 is the one TCRdb lists. This rearrangement joins TRBV7-8 to TRBJ1-6. CDR1 and CDR2 (germline): SGHVS, FQNEAQ. The CDR3 spans 17 amino acids, including both terminal residues. The CDR3 protein is CASSFYICSASCSPLHF.

The V call is TRBV6-5, the J call TRBJ1-2; D is ambiguous. From germline, CDR1 is MNHEY and CDR2 SVGAGI. The CDR3 spans 14 residues. Trimming pared 5 bases from V and 1 base from J, leaving 11 bases between. The chain's CDR3 is CASSNYRVNYGYTF. The CDR3 nucleotides are TGTGCCAGCAGTAACTACCGGGTTAACTATGGCTACACCTTC.

The chain carries TRBV7-2 and TRBJ2-3, with D unclear. The CDR3 contains 11 residues. Germline CDR1 is SGHTA and CDR2 is FQGNSA. Trimming took off 1 base at V and 10 bases at J, with 6 bases between the two ends. The CDR3 protein is CASSLGVSQYF. As DNA, the CDR3 is TGTGCCAGCAGCTTAGGGGTATCGCAGTATTTT.

Many counts were recorded for this clonotype. The CDR3 DNA reads TGTGCCAGCAGCTTGTTGGACAATCAGCCCCAGCATTTT. Amino acids: CASSLLDNQPQHF. V usage is TRBV7-9 and J usage is TRBJ1-5; no clear D. CDR1 and CDR2 (germline): SEHNR, FQNEAQ (reference sequence). This CDR3 comprises 13 residues. Deletions cut 3 bases from V and 3 bases from J, with 6 bases between.

The chain combines TRBV27 with TRBJ2-7; TRBD2 matches 10 bases. The CDR3 is 14 amino acids. CDR1 and CDR2 (germline): MNHEY, SMNVEV (reference sequence). With V trimmed by 6 bases and J by 4 bases, 6 bases remained unmatched. The CDR3 DNA reads as TGTGCCAGCAGGACCGGGACTAGCGCTTACGAGCAGTACTTC. Encoded protein: CASRTGTSAYEQYF.

This clonotype was seen once. The chain combines TRBV2 with TRBJ2-7; 11 bases fit TRBD2. Germline loops: CDR1 SNHLY, CDR2 FYNNEI. V lost 6 bases to trimming and J lost 2 bases; unmatched junction nucleotides: 6. The length of the CDR3 is 15 residues. As DNA, the CDR3 is TGTGCCAGCAGCGCGGGACTAGCGGCTGCCTACGAGCAGTACGTC. Its protein product is CASSAGLAAAYEQYV.

Ten or more counts support this clonotype. The chain carries TRBV7-9 and TRBJ2-5, with D perhaps being TRBD1 or TRBD2 (5 bases each). There are 15 residues in the CDR3. V lost 1 base and J lost 1, with 10 bases in between. CDR1 is SEHNR and CDR2 is FQNEAQ in the germline V gene (reference sequence). The CDR3 bases are TGTGCCAGCAGCTTAGGTGTGGGACCCCAAGAGACCCAGTACTTC. This encodes CASSLGVGPQETQYF.

Comment on this clonotype: This sequence may be a read error, since a much larger clone differs from it by one base. The chain joins TRBV10-3 to TRBJ1-1, with a tentative D call TRBD1 (5 bases). V was pared by 3 bases and J by 7 bases, with 12 bases between. This CDR3 spans 13 amino acids. The germline V gene encodes CDR1 ENHRY and CDR2 SYGVKD. CDR3 protein: CAISDGWGGEAFF. In DNA, the CDR3 is TGTGCCATCAGTGATGGGTGGGGGGGTGAAGCTTTCTTT.

V gene TRBV19 combines with J gene TRBJ2-3, with 7 bases lining up with TRBD1. The CDR3 is 15 residues long. V shed 6 bases and J 5 bases; nucleotides not matched to a gene: 11. Germline lookup yields CDR1 LNHDA and CDR2 SQIVND (reference sequence). In DNA, the CDR3 is TGTGCCAGTAGCCAGGGACAGCGACGCGGAGATACGCAGTATTTT. Its protein is CASSQGQRRGDTQYF.

This clonotype was seen many times. The rearrangement joins TRBV9 to TRBJ2-7, with a possible D match to TRBD1 (6 bases). This CDR3 region has 15 residues. The V gene lost 4 bases and the J gene lost 2 bases, with 16 bases spanning the gap. The germline V gene encodes CDR1 SGDLS and CDR2 YYNGEE. Written as DNA, the CDR3 is TGTGCCAGCAGCTCAGGGGACGGACCAACCTACGAGCAGTACTTC. This sequence encodes CASSSGDGPTYEQYF.

In this sample, this clonotype turned up once. This chain links TRBV7-3 with TRBJ2-3; D is uncertain. Trimming stripped 5 bases from V and 4 bases from J, with 13 bases between. This CDR3 contains 14 residues. Germline V gives CDR1 SGHTA, CDR2 FQGTGA. The CDR3 DNA is TGTGCCAGCAGCCGACTTGGACCCCCAGATACGCAGTATTTT. As protein: CASSRLGPPDTQYF.

Points on this clonotype: One junction end disagrees with the germline gene, perhaps due to a read error. V gene TRBV6-4 combines with J gene TRBJ2-7; possibly TRBD1 for D (6 bases). The germline CDR1 and CDR2 sequences are MRHNA and SNTAGT. The CDR3 runs to 15 residues. The CDR3 region is CASRNLFGQSYERYF. The CDR3 coding sequence is TGTGCCAGCAGGAACCTATTTGGACAGTCCTACGAGCGGTACTTC.

This chain connects TRBV7-2 to TRBJ1-6, with D possibly matching TRBD1 (5 bases). Looked up from germline, CDR1 is SGHTA and CDR2 is FQGNSA. The V end lost 2 bases, the J end lost 13 bases, and 15 bases lay between the germline ends. The CDR3 contains 14 residues. The DNA of the CDR3 is TGTGCCAGCAGCTTACCGGCGATCGGGGGGCCCCTCCACTTT. It specifies CASSLPAIGGPLHF.

This clonotype showed up many times. The chain links TRBV7-9 to TRBJ2-1; 10 positions agree with TRBD2. The CDR3 sequence is 14 residues long. V shed 5 bases and J 8 bases; nucleotides not matched to a gene: 6. From germline, CDR1 is SEHNR and CDR2 FQNEAQ (reference sequence). The CDR3 nucleotides are TGTGCCAGCAGCCGGAGCGGGAGGGAGGATGAGCAGTTCTTC. Encoded protein: CASSRSGREDEQFF.

The chain links TRBV15 to TRBJ1-2; 9 positions match TRBD1. CDR3 length equals 14 residues. With V trimmed by 1 base and J by 4 bases, 1 base remained unmatched. Germline V CDR1 and CDR2: LNHNV, YYDKDF (reference sequence). The CDR3 region has the DNA TGTGCCACCAGCAGAGGGACAGGGGCCTATGGCTACACCTTC. Its translation is CATSRGTGAYGYTF. Looking up the rest from reference TRBV15 and TRBJ1-2 gives the full variable domain: DAMVIQNPRYQVTQFGKPVTLSCSQTLNHNVMYWYQQKSSQAPKLLFHYYDKDFNNEADTPDNFQSRRPNTSFCFLDIRSPGLGDTAMYLCATSRGTGAYGYTFGSGTRLTVV.

On this clonotype itself: A read error may be the cause here, since a much bigger clone is one base away. This rearrangement joins TRBV27 to TRBJ1-1; D is unclear. Per the germline V gene, CDR1 is MNHEY and CDR2 is SMNVEV (reference sequence). V was pared by 10 bases and J by 3 bases, with 3 bases between. This CDR3 spans 9 amino acids. This CDR3 is CATYTEAFF. In nucleotides, the CDR3 is TGTGCCACCTACACTGAAGCTTTCTTT.

The count of this clonotype is one. J is TRBJ2-2 and V is TRBV7-8, with 7 positions matching TRBD2. Germline CDR1 and CDR2: SGHVS and FQNEAQ. V shed 6 bases, J shed 1 base, and the junction held 8 bases outside the gene matches. The CDR3 has 16 residues. In DNA form, the CDR3 reads TGTGCCAGCAGTTACGGGGGGACTCGGAACACCGGGGAGCTGTTTTTT. Translation: CASSYGGTRNTGELFF.

In the case of this clonotype: A much larger clone is a single base away; this may be a read error. The chain joins TRBV5-6 to TRBJ2-1; 16 bases are shared with TRBD2. The germline V gene encodes CDR1 SGHDT and CDR2 YYEEEE. Trimming took 5 bases from V and 11 from J; bases not matched to a gene: 7. This CDR3 is 15 amino acids long. In DNA, the CDR3 is TGTGCCAGCAGGGGACTAGCGGGAGGGCGCGATAAGCAGTTCTTC. Its protein is CASRGLAGGRDKQFF.

The J gene is TRBJ1-2, the V gene TRBV10-3, with unresolved D. Germline loops: CDR1 ENHRY, CDR2 SYGVKD. Trimming took off 10 bases at V and 8 bases at J, with 20 bases between the two ends. The CDR3 contains 13 residues. The CDR3 reads CASSPDGPLGYTF. The DNA of the CDR3 is TGTGCCAGCAGCCCCGACGGACCTTTAGGCTACACCTTC.

As to this clonotype: Just one base apart from a much larger clone, this may be a read error. The chain links TRBV7-9 to TRBJ2-5; D gene uncertain. CDR1 and CDR2 from the germline V gene are SEHNR and FQNEAQ (reference sequence). CDR3 length equals 14 residues. The germline V and J ends were trimmed by 3 bases and 0 bases, with 8 bases remaining between them. The CDR3: CASSLVRYQETQYF. For the CDR3, the DNA is TGTGCCAGCAGCTTGGTAAGGTACCAAGAGACCCAGTACTTC.

V gene TRBV19 combines with J gene TRBJ2-3; possible D gene TRBD2, 5 bases. The CDR3 loop spans 15 amino acids. Germline lookup yields CDR1 LNHDA and CDR2 SQIVND (reference sequence). V was shortened by 4 bases and J by 4 bases, with 15 bases between the two germline ends. As DNA, the CDR3 is TGTGCCAGTAGTAACAAAGGACTCGGGGCAGATACGCAGTATTTT. Its protein is CASSNKGLGADTQYF. The full variable domain, completed using reference TRBV19 and TRBJ2-3, is DGGITQSPKYLFRKEGQNVTLSCEQNLNHDAMYWYRQDPGQGLRLIYYSQIVNDFQKGDIAEGYSVSREKKESFPLTVTSAQKNPTAFYLCASSNKGLGADTQYFGPGTRLTVL.